The 4 T cell receptor beta chains below come from one sample, sequenced in a study of blood T cell repertoires in COVID-19. Produced via immunoSEQ multiplex PCR; TCRdb's table is partial and in-frame only. The data contain 100,000 or so clones, about four fifths of them seen just once; the ten biggest clones take up around 10%. Input material: peripheral blood. The source is a woman in her 70s with acute or convalescent COVID-19.

This clone was seen more than once but under ten times. CDR3 residues: CASSEVGLAGFYEQYF. In DNA, the CDR3 is TGTGCCAGCAGTGAAGTGGGACTAGCAGGGTTCTACGAGCAGTACTTC. The V call is TRBV2, the J call TRBJ2-7, with 9 positions matching TRBD2. The CDR3 totals 16 residues. CDR1 is SNHLY, CDR2 FYNNEI, per germline. V lost 1 base and J lost 3; bases outside the gene matches: 7.

V is TRBV3-1 (or the pseudogene TRBV3-2) and J is TRBJ2-7, with D perhaps matching TRBD1 (5 bases). The CDR3 runs 14 residues. Trimming cost V 1 base and J 4 bases, with 11 bases left between them. Per the germline V gene, CDR1 is LGHDT and CDR2 is YNNKEL (reference sequence). CDR3 DNA: TGTGCCAGCAGCCAAGCGGACAACACGTACGAGCAGTACTTC. It codes for CASSQADNTYEQYF.

The J gene is TRBJ2-7, the V gene TRBV19; TRBD1 matches at 7 bases. Germline trimming cut 5 bases from V and 0 bases from J; bases unmatched to any gene: 4. CDR1 is LNHDA and CDR2 is SQIVND in the germline V gene (reference sequence). The CDR3 is 14 amino acids. The CDR3 DNA reads as TGTGCCAGTAGTTTCCGGGACAGCTCCTACGAGCAGTACTTC. Its protein is CASSFRDSSYEQYF. Supplemented by reference TRBV19 and TRBJ2-7, the full variable domain reads DGGITQSPKYLFRKEGQNVTLSCEQNLNHDAMYWYRQDPGQGLRLIYYSQIVNDFQKGDIAEGYSVSREKKESFPLTVTSAQKNPTAFYLCASSFRDSSYEQYFGPGTRLTVT.

The V call is TRBV7-9, the J call TRBJ2-1; D is possibly TRBD2 (5 bases). Per the germline V gene, CDR1 is SEHNR and CDR2 is FQNEAQ (reference sequence). The CDR3 covers 16 residues. Trimming stripped 2 bases from V and 7 bases from J, with 18 bases between. The CDR3 DNA is TGTGCCAGCAGCTTAACGTCGGGCGGGTATACAAATGAGCAGTTCTTC. It is translated as CASSLTSGGYTNEQFF.